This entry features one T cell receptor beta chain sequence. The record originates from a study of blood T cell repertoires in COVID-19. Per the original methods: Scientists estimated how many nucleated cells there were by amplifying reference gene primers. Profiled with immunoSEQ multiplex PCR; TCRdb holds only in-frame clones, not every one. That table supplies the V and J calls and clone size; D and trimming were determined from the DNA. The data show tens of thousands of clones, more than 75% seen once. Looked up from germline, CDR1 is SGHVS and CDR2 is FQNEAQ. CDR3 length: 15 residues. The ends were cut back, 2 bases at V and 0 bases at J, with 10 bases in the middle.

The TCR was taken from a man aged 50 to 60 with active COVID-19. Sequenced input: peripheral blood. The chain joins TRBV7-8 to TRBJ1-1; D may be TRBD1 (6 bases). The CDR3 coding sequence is TGTGCCAGCAGCTTACAGGGGCCCATGAACACTGAAGCTTTCTTT. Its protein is CASSLQGPMNTEAFF.